The 32 T cell receptor beta chains below come from one sample, sequenced in a study of blood T cell repertoires in COVID-19. Method: immunoSEQ multiplex PCR; TCRdb's copy keeps in-frame clones and lacks some. This sample has fewer than 350,000 clones, with 89% found just once. Sequenced sample: PBMCs or T cells enriched from blood (not recorded which). The receptors were gathered from a woman in her 40s who had recovered from COVID-19.

The chain uses TRBV6-5 and TRBJ1-2; D gene ambiguous. Germline CDR1 MNHEY, CDR2 SVGAGI. The CDR3 runs to 14 residues. With 0 bases removed from V and 6 bases from J, the gap between germline ends came to 11 bases. The chain's CDR3 is CASSYSSAQDGYTF. The DNA of the CDR3 is TGTGCCAGCAGTTACTCGTCAGCTCAGGATGGCTACACCTTC.

The V gene is TRBV29-1, the J gene TRBJ1-1, with D unclear. The CDR3 covers 11 residues. Germline CDR1 is SQVTM and CDR2 is ANQGSEA. Trimming left V 4 bases short and J 7 bases short, with 10 bases between. The CDR3 spells CSVGSGSEAFF. CDR3 nucleotide sequence: TGCAGCGTTGGGTCGGGGAGTGAAGCTTTCTTT.

Only a few counts were recorded for this clone. Other DNA variants within this sample encode the same CDR3. The V call is TRBV2, the J call TRBJ1-2, with TRBD1 matching 8 bases. CDR3 size: 13 residues. Per the germline V gene, CDR1 is SNHLY and CDR2 is FYNNEI. With 6 bases clipped from V and 2 bases from J, the junction kept 2 bases outside the gene matches. CDR3 in amino acids: CASSGQGNYGYTF. The CDR3 DNA reads TGTGCCAGCAGCGGACAGGGAAACTATGGCTACACCTTC.

This rearrangement joins TRBV7-9 to TRBJ1-2, with D possibly TRBD1 on 5 matching bases. V was cut by 5 bases and J by 1 base, with 11 bases left in between. There are 14 residues in the CDR3. CDR1 and CDR2 (germline): SEHNR, FQNEAQ (reference sequence). The CDR3 DNA sequence: TGTGCCAGCAGCCCCGCGGGGGGTAACTATGGCTACACCTTC. Its protein product is CASSPAGGNYGYTF.

A word on this clone: One end of the junction is discordant with germline, which a read error may explain. The V gene is TRBV10-1, the J gene TRBJ2-1; TRBD2 matches 7 bases. Per germline, CDR1 WNHNN and CDR2 SYGVQD (reference sequence). The CDR3 loop spans 15 amino acids. CDR3 coding DNA: TGCGCCAGCAGTGAGGAGCGGGGCTCCCACAATGAGCAGTTCTTC. Translation gives CASSEERGSHNEQFF.

This clone was observed a single time. This chain uses TRBV3-1 (or the pseudogene TRBV3-2) with TRBJ1-1, with 9 positions matching TRBD1. The ends lost 5 bases at V and 3 bases at J; junction bases unmatched: 4. Germline-derived CDR1 and CDR2 are LGHDT and YNNKEL (reference sequence). This CDR3 region has 14 residues. For the CDR3, the DNA is TGTGCCAGCAGCTTACGGGACAGGGACACTGAAGCTTTCTTT. It encodes CASSLRDRDTEAFF.

The chain employs TRBV5-1 and TRBJ2-5, with 8 bases lining up with TRBD1. V lost 6 bases to trimming and J lost 5 bases; unmatched junction nucleotides: 9. This CDR3 comprises 14 residues. Germline CDR1 reads SGHRS; CDR2 reads YFSETQ. The CDR3 loop reads CASKETGAGETQYF. The CDR3 coding sequence is TGCGCCAGCAAGGAGACAGGGGCCGGGGAGACCCAGTACTTC.

This clone was counted a few times. The rearrangement joins TRBV4-1 to TRBJ2-7, with TRBD1 identical over 7 bases. CDR1 is MGHRA and CDR2 is YSYEKL in the germline V gene. Losses at the gene ends were 1 base for V and 4 bases for J; bases not matched to a gene: 4. The CDR3 sequence is 14 residues long. The CDR3 sequence: CASSQAAGGYEQYF. The CDR3 DNA reads TGCGCCAGCAGCCAAGCGGCAGGGGGTTACGAGCAGTACTTC.

The chain is built from TRBV2 and TRBJ2-7, with D possibly matching TRBD2 (5 bases). Between the trimmed V and J ends, which lost 0 bases and 6 bases, there was a span of 12 bases. The germline gives CDR1 SNHLY, CDR2 FYNNEI. The CDR3 has 14 amino acids. The CDR3 protein is CASSEAGPEGEQYF. The CDR3 DNA sequence: TGTGCCAGCAGTGAAGCGGGCCCTGAGGGCGAGCAGTACTTC.

The chain is built from TRBV3-1 (or the pseudogene TRBV3-2) and TRBJ2-1; tentatively, D is TRBD1 (6 bases). The CDR3 contains 15 residues. Germline V gene data show CDR1 as LGHDT and CDR2 as YNNKEL (reference sequence). The V and J ends lost 3 bases and 5 bases respectively, with 14 bases between them. DNA for the CDR3: TGTGCCAGCAGCCATACGGGACACCACAACAATGAGCAGTTCTTC. Translated, it gives CASSHTGHHNNEQFF.

The chain joins TRBV5-1 to TRBJ1-2, with TRBD1 identical over 8 bases. CDR1 and CDR2 (germline): SGHRS, YFSETQ. CDR3 length equals 14 residues. The trim removed 0 bases at V and 8 bases at J, leaving 6 bases unmatched. In DNA form, the CDR3 reads TGCGCCAGCAGCTTGGGACAGGGGACATTCGGCTACACCTTC. Protein: CASSLGQGTFGYTF. Full variable domain (remainder filled in from reference TRBV5-1 and TRBJ1-2): KAGVTQTPRYLIKTRGQQVTLSCSPISGHRSVSWYQQTPGQGLQFLFEYFSETQRNKGNFPGRFSGRQFSNSRSEMNVSTLELGDSALYLCASSLGQGTFGYTFGSGTRLTVV.

The V call is TRBV29-1, the J call TRBJ1-1, with D possibly TRBD1 on 5 matching bases. The CDR3 consists of 12 residues. With 7 bases removed from V and 1 base from J, the gap between germline ends came to 10 bases. Germline CDR1 SQVTM, CDR2 ANQGSEA. CDR3 bases: TGCAGCGGGACGACAGAGAACACTGAAGCTTTCTTT. It yields the protein CSGTTENTEAFF. Together with reference TRBV29-1 and TRBJ1-1, the CDR3 gives the full variable domain: SAVISQKPSRDICQRGTSLTIQCQVDSQVTMMFWYRQQPGQSLTLIATANQGSEATYESGFVIDKFPISRPNLTFSTLTVSNMSPEDSSIYLCSGTTENTEAFFGQGTRLTVV.

V and J are TRBV19 and TRBJ2-1, with D perhaps TRBD2 (6 bases). Germline CDR1 and CDR2: LNHDA and SQIVND (reference sequence). Trimming shortened V by 2 bases and J by 4 bases, and 12 bases separated the two germline ends. This CDR3 spans 15 amino acids. The CDR3 DNA follows: TGTGCCAGTAGTATACGCAGGGCGGGGTACAATGAGCAGTTCTTC. Amino acid sequence: CASSIRRAGYNEQFF.

CDR3 sequence (DNA): TGCGCCAGCAGCTTGGAACTTAGCCCCCAGCCCCAGCATTTT. It yields the protein CASSLELSPQPQHF. The chain carries TRBV5-1 and TRBJ1-5; no firm D call. The CDR3 length is 14 residues. Per the germline V gene, CDR1 is SGHRS and CDR2 is YFSETQ. The V end lost 0 bases, the J end lost 7 bases, and 11 bases lay between the germline ends.

The V gene is TRBV7-3, the J gene TRBJ2-1, with 10 bases identical to TRBD2. The CDR3 is made up of 15 amino acids. V gave up 5 bases and J gave up 1 base; unmatched junction bases: 2. From germline, CDR1 is SGHTA and CDR2 FQGTGA. The CDR3 DNA sequence: TGTGCCAGCAGCCCTAGCGGGAGTTCCTACAATGAGCAGTTCTTC. Residues: CASSPSGSSYNEQFF.

The chain joins TRBV19 to TRBJ2-3, with 11 positions matching TRBD1. The CDR3 has 19 amino acids. Germline-derived CDR1 and CDR2 are LNHDA and SQIVND (reference sequence). V lost 7 bases, J lost 2 bases, and 17 bases stayed unmatched. In DNA, the CDR3 is TGTGCCAGTAACCGGGGACAGGGGGAAGTCCTATTGTTCACAGATACGCAGTATTTT. It specifies CASNRGQGEVLLFTDTQYF.

The sample holds one count of this clone. This chain connects TRBV4-1 to TRBJ1-2; 7 bases line up with TRBD1. V lost 1 base to trimming and J lost 5 bases; unmatched junction nucleotides: 7. There are 15 residues in the CDR3. CDR1 and CDR2 from the germline V gene are MGHRA and YSYEKL. The CDR3 sequence is CASSQGSGGAYGYTF. CDR3 in DNA: TGCGCCAGCAGCCAAGGGTCAGGGGGAGCTTATGGCTACACCTTC.

The rearrangement uses TRBV5-5 and TRBJ2-5, with D perhaps TRBD2 (5 bases). Germline loops: CDR1 SGHKS, CDR2 YYEKEE (reference sequence). Trimming removed 0 bases from V and 5 bases from J, with 17 bases in between. The CDR3 spans 16 residues. The CDR3 is CASSLGRRSGPETQYF. The DNA for the CDR3 is TGTGCCAGCAGCTTGGGGAGGCGCAGTGGGCCGGAGACCCAGTACTTC.

This chain connects TRBV9 to TRBJ1-1, with D uncertain. Germline loops: CDR1 SGDLS, CDR2 YYNGEE. Trimming took off 5 bases at V and 3 bases at J, with 17 bases between the two ends. The CDR3 runs 15 residues. CDR3 region: CASSTDEGMYTEAFF. The DNA for the CDR3 is TGTGCCAGCAGTACCGACGAGGGAATGTACACTGAAGCTTTCTTT.

This chain links TRBV27 with TRBJ2-7; a possible D gene is TRBD1 (5 bases). The germline gives CDR1 MNHEY, CDR2 SMNVEV (reference sequence). The V end was cut by 3 bases, the J end by 3 bases, with 12 bases between. This CDR3 spans 14 amino acids. Here the CDR3 DNA reads TGTGCCAGCAGTTTCTGGCAGGGAAGCTACGAGCAGTACTTC. Its protein is CASSFWQGSYEQYF.

This sequence joins TRBV4-1 and TRBJ2-5, with 12 bases identical to TRBD2. V was pared by 3 bases and J by 5 bases, with 10 bases of the junction left unmatched. From germline, CDR1 is MGHRA and CDR2 YSYEKL. The CDR3 runs 17 residues. CDR3 protein: CASSQFETSGGWETQYF. CDR3 nucleotides: TGCGCCAGCAGCCAGTTCGAGACTAGCGGGGGATGGGAGACCCAGTACTTC.

This chain links TRBV29-1 with TRBJ1-5, with TRBD1 matching 7 bases. V lost 5 bases and J lost 7; bases outside the gene matches: 11. The CDR3 is made up of 14 amino acids. The germline V gene has CDR1 SQVTM and CDR2 ANQGSEA. CDR3 residues: CSVSYGGGRQPQHF. CDR3 bases: TGCAGCGTTTCATATGGAGGGGGCAGGCAGCCCCAGCATTTT.

The chain is built from TRBV7-9 and TRBJ2-7; D remains unclear. This CDR3 spans 15 amino acids. V was cut by 1 base and J by 0 bases, with 10 bases left in between. CDR1 is SEHNR, CDR2 FQNEAQ, per germline (reference sequence). CDR3: CASSLGAPRSYEQYF. CDR3 in DNA: TGTGCCAGCAGCTTAGGGGCTCCCCGCTCCTACGAGCAGTACTTC.

This clone has only one observation. The gene calls are TRBV5-1 and TRBJ2-7, with 8 bases that match TRBD1. The J segment lost 4 bases and the V segment lost 4 bases, leaving 7 bases of the junction unmatched. Per the germline V gene, CDR1 is SGHRS and CDR2 is YFSETQ. The CDR3 totals 14 residues. CDR3 nucleotides: TGCGCCAGCAGCCCGGGGACAGGACAATACGAGCAGTACTTC. It translates to CASSPGTGQYEQYF.

The CDR3 bases are TGTGCCTGGACCCATCCGGGATTCGGCTATGGCTACACCTTC. This gives the protein CAWTHPGFGYGYTF. The chain employs TRBV30 and TRBJ1-2; D is ambiguous. The CDR3 has 14 residues. V was pared by 4 bases and J by 4 bases, with 16 bases between. The V gene's germline CDR1 is GTSNPN and CDR2 SVGIG (reference sequence).

This clone appeared a single time. V is TRBV18 and J is TRBJ1-1, with a weak D call TRBD1 (5 bases). CDR3 size: 13 residues. CDR1 and CDR2 (germline): KGHSH, LQKENI. The ends were cut back, 3 bases at V and 5 bases at J, with 10 bases in the middle. CDR3 loop: CASSPGGRTEAFF. CDR3 sequence (DNA): TGTGCCAGCTCACCGGGGGGTAGGACTGAAGCTTTCTTT.

The chain recombines TRBV3-1 (or the pseudogene TRBV3-2) with TRBJ1-3; weak D call: TRBD1 (5 bases). The CDR3 spans 15 residues. Trimming left V 10 bases short and J 0 bases short, with 16 bases between. Germline V gene data show CDR1 as LGHDT and CDR2 as YNNKEL (reference sequence). For the CDR3, the DNA is TGTGCCACCACCACTGGGGCGAGCTCTGGAAACACCATATATTTT. Translating gives CATTTGASSGNTIYF.

The chain recombines TRBV6-5 with TRBJ2-5; D not certain. From germline, CDR1 is MNHEY and CDR2 SVGAGI. The length of the CDR3 is 16 residues. The V end was cut by 0 bases, the J end by 5 bases, with 16 bases between. The CDR3 nucleotides are TGTGCCAGCAGTTACTCGGTGGTGGCTCCCGGGGAGACCCAGTACTTC. Protein product: CASSYSVVAPGETQYF.

The chain recombines TRBV21-1 with TRBJ1-2; the table gives TRBD1 as D, unverified against the DNA. TRBV21-1 is classified as a pseudogene. This CDR3 region has 15 residues. CDR3 protein: CASSKGIGRGYGYTF. In nucleotides, the CDR3 is TGTGCCAGCAGCAAAGGAATCGGCAGGGGGTATGGCTACACCTTC.

The chain recombines TRBV20-1 with TRBJ1-5, with a possible D match to TRBD1 (5 bases). Germline values: CDR1 DFQATT, CDR2 SNEGSKA (reference sequence). The CDR3 runs 13 residues. Trimming removed 3 bases from V and 5 bases from J, with 11 bases in between. CDR3 nucleotide sequence: TGCAGTGCTAGTGGAGCGGGGCATCAGCCCCAGCATTTT. Translated, it gives CSASGAGHQPQHF.

This rearrangement joins TRBV5-1 to TRBJ2-1; 7 positions agree with TRBD2. J lost 4 bases, V lost 3 bases, and 10 bases had no gene match. CDR1 is SGHRS, CDR2 YFSETQ, per germline. This CDR3 comprises 16 residues. CDR3 sequence: CASSWARSGAYNEQFF. Here the CDR3 DNA reads TGCGCCAGCAGCTGGGCTCGGAGCGGGGCTTACAATGAGCAGTTCTTC.

V gene TRBV4-2 combines with J gene TRBJ2-7; possible D gene TRBD2, 5 bases. This CDR3 contains 13 residues. Germline CDR1 is LGHNA and CDR2 is YNFKEQ. Trimming took 1 base from V and 3 from J, leaving 7 bases between them. CDR3 region: CASSQVGGYEQYF. CDR3 nucleotides: TGTGCCAGCAGCCAAGTAGGAGGCTACGAGCAGTACTTC.